This TCR beta chain is from a study of OX40 agonist ivuxolimab in advanced cancers. Describing the broader study: The costimulatory receptor OX40 (CD134) was targeted by ivuxolimab, a fully human IgG2 agonistic monoclonal antibody. Peripheral TCRbeta sequencing was intended to test whether TCR sequence diversity was altered and clonal T-cell expansion was caused by ivuxolimab. In the dose-escalation cohort, 70% to 85% of patients were male, and the mean age was around 65 years with a range of roughly 20 to 85. Three dose-escalation patients achieved partial responses, one with hepatocellular carcinoma and two with cutaneous melanoma. Intravenous ivuxolimab was administered to patients every 2 weeks at six dose levels: 0.01, 0.1, 0.3, 1.5, 3 and 10 mg/kg. Of the approximately 53 patients in dose escalation, about 20 had hepatocellular carcinoma, roughly 15 had melanoma, 9 had renal cell carcinoma and 9 had head and neck cancer. Patients were allowed to have had prior anti-PD-1, anti-PD-L1 or anti-CTLA-4 therapy, and roughly 40% of the dose-escalation patients had been treated with checkpoint inhibitors. The paper covers the monotherapy dose-escalation part of the phase I ivuxolimab trial, which included N ≈ 50 patients. Broad study findings and their caveats: On average, CD8+ T cells showed more expanded clones than CD4+ T cells after ivuxolimab. The antigen specificity of the peripheral T cells that underwent clonal expansion was not determined. At doses from 0.1 to 3.0 mg/kg, clonal expansion was seen in both CD4+ and CD8+ blood T cells between baseline and week 6. Partial responders in the 0.1-3.0 mg/kg groups had among the lowest normalized peripheral clonal expansion, especially among CD8+ T cells. Low levels of normalized T-cell clonal expansion were also seen in some patients who did not respond.

For sequencing of the TCRbeta CDR3 region, genomic DNA was extracted from the sorted cells. TCRbeta CDR3 regions were sequenced using the immunoSEQ Assay. The table was pulled from immuneACCESS by TCRdb, which kept in-frame rearrangements only. Such tables lose some clones; where checked, under half of the loss comes from unresolved V genes, and the rest has no known cause. The sample table holds about 94,000 clones, of which 87% were seen once. Over 0.3% of the sample goes to the ten largest clones. Of note for this clone: Its binding antigen is unknown. There are no base qualities to consult, and no much larger clone falls within one base.

Per the germline V gene (reference sequence), MNHEY is the CDR1 and SMNVEV is the CDR2. The CDR3 sequence holds 14 residues, the cysteine and phenylalanine included. The kept DNA is CDR3 alone, 42 bases in frame from the first base. V ends up 8 bases short and J 4 bases short, with an unmatched junction base count of 8. Patients with autoimmune disease history or receiving systemic immunosuppression were excluded from the trial. In every dose cohort, peripheral blood was drawn for TCR sequencing at baseline, cycle 4 day 1, and cycle 7 day 1. Samples were obtained from an open-label, multicenter, first-in-human phase I dose-escalation trial of ivuxolimab. Adults with locally advanced or metastatic melanoma, renal cell, hepatocellular, or head and neck squamous cell carcinoma were enrolled in the trial. Before TCR sequencing, CD4+ T cells and CD8+ T cells were sorted from peripheral blood as separate populations.

The sequence was collected from an adult with an advanced solid tumor such as melanoma, head and neck, liver or kidney cancer. The material was CD4+ or CD8+ T cells sorted from blood, obtained in a trial of the OX40 agonist ivuxolimab. The chain couples TRBV27 to TRBJ2-7; 10 bases in the junction line up with TRBD1. The CDR3 has the sequence CASGRDRGVYEQYF. The bases are TGTGCCAGCGGCCGGGACAGGGGTGTATACGAGCAGTACTTC.